These 10 T cell receptor beta chains were sequenced from one sample in a study of cytomegalovirus exposure and HLA in healthy donors (dated by TCRdb to about 2017). To prepare the library, the immunoSEQ multiplex PCR assay was applied. The multiplex PCR relied on a mix of 60 forward primers for TCR Vbeta segments and 13 reverse primers for TCR Jbeta segments. This is the immuneACCESS table as TCRdb keeps it, with only in-frame sequences that have V and J called. A part of the clones is gone; compared with another copy, unresolved V genes explain less than half, and the rest is unexplained. A total of about 67,000 clones appear in this sample, around 67% of them only once. The ten largest clones add up to roughly 1.9% of the sample. Material: PBMCs. The receptors were gathered from a woman aged 25-40 years in good health and CMV-seronegative.

The rearrangement joins TRBV6-1 to TRBJ2-1; D call uncertain. Germline CDR1 and CDR2: MNHNS and SASEGT. V was clipped by 2 bases and J by 10 bases, with 6 bases between them. CDR3 size: 11 residues. CDR3 DNA: TGTGCCAGCAGTGAACTGGAGGAGCAGTTCTTC. It codes for CASSELEEQFF.

The rearrangement links TRBV10-3 to TRBJ1-1; a weak D match, TRBD1 (6 bases). The CDR3 contains 14 residues. V was pared by 4 bases and J by 2 bases, with 11 bases between. The germline V gene encodes CDR1 ENHRY and CDR2 SYGVKD. This CDR3 reads CAISVQGRNTEAFF. In DNA form, the CDR3 reads TGTGCCATCAGTGTACAGGGTCGAAACACTGAAGCTTTCTTT.

In its sample, this clone was seen a few times. The chain joins TRBV2 to TRBJ1-4, with D maybe TRBD1 (6 bases). The CDR3 runs to 13 residues. Germline V gene lookup returns CDR1 SNHLY and CDR2 FYNNEI. V shed 0 bases and J shed 13 bases, with 12 bases lying between them. The CDR3, as DNA: TGTGCCAGCAGTGAAGCGCTTGGCAGGGGACTGTTTTTT. This sequence encodes CASSEALGRGLFF.

The V and J genes are TRBV9 and TRBJ1-2, with D perhaps TRBD1 (6 bases). Germline lookup yields CDR1 SGDLS and CDR2 YYNGEE. The CDR3 has 14 amino acids. V gave up 0 bases and J gave up 5 bases, with 11 bases separating them. The CDR3 DNA follows: TGTGCCAGCAGCGTAGACTCAGGGGCGTATGGCTACACCTTC. This codes for CASSVDSGAYGYTF.

V gene TRBV19 combines with J gene TRBJ1-1, with D unresolved. The germline V gene has CDR1 LNHDA and CDR2 SQIVND (reference sequence). The CDR3 runs to 17 residues. V was pared by 3 bases and J by 4 bases, with 21 bases between. The DNA of the CDR3 is TGTGCCAGTAGTATGTTGAATAGACAATCGGATGGCACTGAAGCTTTCTTT. This translates into CASSMLNRQSDGTEAFF.

Only a few counts were recorded for this clone. The chain links TRBV7-9 to TRBJ2-7; 8 positions agree with TRBD1. V lost 1 base, J lost 2 bases, and 1 base stayed unmatched. The CDR3 is 14 residues long. Germline CDR1 reads SEHNR; CDR2 reads FQNEAQ (reference sequence). CDR3 protein: CASSLEQGAYEQYF. In DNA form, the CDR3 reads TGTGCCAGCAGCTTAGAACAGGGGGCCTACGAGCAGTACTTC.

The chain is built from TRBV13 and TRBJ2-3, with TRBD1 matching 8 bases. This CDR3 is built from 16 residues. J lost 4 bases, V lost 5 bases, and 11 bases had no gene match. CDR1 is PRHDT and CDR2 is FYEKMQ in the germline V gene (reference sequence). This chain's CDR3 is CASSRGWAGGADTQYF. CDR3 coding DNA: TGTGCCAGCAGCCGTGGCTGGGCAGGGGGCGCAGATACGCAGTATTTT.

V gene TRBV7-8 combines with J gene TRBJ1-5; 10 nucleotides agree with TRBD1. The CDR3 sequence is 17 residues long. V trimming: 1 base; J trimming: 7 bases; junction bases outside the gene matches: 10. Germline V gene data show CDR1 as SGHVS and CDR2 as FQNEAQ. In DNA form, the CDR3 reads TGTGCCAGCAGCTTAGGGTGGGACAGGGGTCGGGAGCAGCCCCAGCATTTT. This gives the protein CASSLGWDRGREQPQHF.

The table lists this clone with a few counts. V gene TRBV4-3 combines with J gene TRBJ2-7; TRBD1 aligns across 8 bases. The CDR3 totals 16 residues. Per germline, CDR1 LGHNA and CDR2 YSLEER. The V segment lost 3 bases and the J segment 4 bases; nucleotides outside the gene matches: 11. CDR3 residues: CASSQSKEQGAYEQYF. CDR3 in DNA: TGCGCCAGCAGCCAGAGCAAGGAGCAGGGGGCATACGAGCAGTACTTC.

This clone has more than one count but fewer than ten. This chain uses TRBV7-2 with TRBJ2-3, with 8 bases fitting TRBD2. Germline loops: CDR1 SGHTA, CDR2 FQGNSA. The CDR3 has 16 residues. V gave up 1 base and J gave up 4 bases; unmatched junction bases: 7. CDR3 protein: CASSLDETGGPDTQYF. CDR3 DNA sequence: TGTGCCAGCAGCTTAGATGAGACGGGGGGGCCAGATACGCAGTATTTT.